One sample yielded the 23 T cell receptor beta chains listed below, sequenced in a study of post-analysis software for immune sequencing data. Study-wide points: Five or six TRBV segments appeared more often in patients than in controls, and TRBV5-6, TRBV5-1 and TRBV20-1 were among these.

The TCR beta cDNA libraries carried unique molecular identifiers. TCRdb reprocessed the PCR reads with MiXCR, giving one entry per CDR3 protein. Of approximately 160,000 distinct CDR3 sequences listed, about 30% were seen once; the top ten hold about 1.6%. Antigens for these TCRs are unknown. Sequencing was performed on blood. Receptor source: a girl under 18 with multiple sclerosis.

This clonotype was counted many times. The chain combines TRBV20-1 with TRBJ2-7; 9 bases line up with TRBD1. There are 13 residues in the CDR3. Trimming took 6 bases from V and 3 from J; bases not matched to a gene: 6. The germline gives CDR1 DFQATT, CDR2 SNEGSKA (reference sequence). For the CDR3, the DNA is TGCAGTGCAGCCGGGACAGGGTTCTACGAGCAGTACTTC. Translating gives CSAAGTGFYEQYF.

This clonotype showed up just a few times. The chain combines TRBV5-1 with TRBJ2-3; 14 bases are a match to TRBD2. The V gene's germline CDR1 is SGHRS and CDR2 YFSETQ. V gave up 4 bases and J gave up 1 base; unmatched junction bases: 2. The CDR3 has 16 amino acids. The CDR3 DNA reads TGCGCCAGCAGCCGGGGACTAGCGGGAGGCACAGATACGCAGTATTTT. Translated, it gives CASSRGLAGGTDTQYF.

This clonotype was recorded at least ten times. The rearrangement links TRBV10-1 to TRBJ2-7, with D possibly called TRBD1 or TRBD2 (5 bases each). The length of the CDR3 is 14 residues. The V end was cut by 2 bases, the J end by 5 bases, with 13 bases between. Looked up from germline, CDR1 is WNHNN and CDR2 is SYGVQD (reference sequence). For the CDR3, the DNA is TGCGCCAGCAGTGAGACCGGGGCTGGGGACGAGCAGTACTTC. Translated: CASSETGAGDEQYF.

This clonotype was seen more than once but under ten times. This chain joins TRBV7-9 and TRBJ2-6; D unclear. Trimming took off 1 base at V and 0 bases at J, with 4 bases between the two ends. CDR1 is SEHNR, CDR2 FQNEAQ, per germline (reference sequence). CDR3 length equals 15 residues. This chain's CDR3 is CASSLVASGANVLTF. The CDR3 DNA reads TGTGCCAGCAGCTTAGTGGCCTCTGGGGCCAACGTCCTGACTTTC. Variable domain in full (rest from reference TRBV7-9 and TRBJ2-6): DTGVSQNPRHKITKRGQNVTFRCDPISEHNRLYWYRQTLGQGPEFLTYFQNEAQLEKSRLLSDRFSAERPKGSFSTLEIQRTEQGDSAMYLCASSLVASGANVLTFGAGSRLTVL.

Details on this clonotype: This could be a read error, since a much larger clone is one nucleotide away. The V gene is TRBV7-9, the J gene TRBJ2-5, with unresolved D. The CDR3 extends over 18 amino acids. V was pared by 1 base and J by 11 bases, with 29 bases between. Germline V gives CDR1 SEHNR, CDR2 FQNEAQ (reference sequence). The DNA for the CDR3 is TGTGCCAGCAGCTTAGAGATGGTTGCCGAACGGTACTACAATGAGCAGTACTTC. Amino acids: CASSLEMVAERYYNEQYF.

Many counts were recorded for this clonotype. The rearrangement links TRBV5-1 to TRBJ2-7; 15 positions agree with TRBD2. V was pared by 4 bases and J by 0 bases, with 5 bases of the junction left unmatched. The V gene's germline CDR1 is SGHRS and CDR2 YFSETQ. This CDR3 has 17 amino acids. The CDR3 reads CASSPPGLAGGSYEQYF. Here the CDR3 DNA reads TGCGCCAGCAGCCCCCCGGGACTAGCGGGGGGCTCCTACGAGCAGTACTTC.

This clonotype has just one count. The CDR3 sequence is CASSFYRGGEKLFF. The CDR3 coding sequence is TGTGCCAGCAGCTTTTATAGGGGCGGAGAAAAACTGTTTTTT. The chain links TRBV7-8 to TRBJ1-4, with a tentative D call TRBD1 (5 bases). The V and J ends lost 3 bases and 8 bases respectively, with 13 bases between them. There are 14 residues in the CDR3. Germline V gene lookup returns CDR1 SGHVS and CDR2 FQNEAQ.

This clonotype was detected many times. V usage is TRBV4-2 and J usage is TRBJ1-5, with D tentatively TRBD1 (5 bases). CDR1 is LGHNA, CDR2 YNFKEQ, per germline. The CDR3 sequence is 14 residues long. Trimming took off 1 base at V and 7 bases at J, with 11 bases between the two ends. CDR3 region: CASSQVQGEQPQHF. CDR3 coding DNA: TGTGCCAGCAGCCAAGTTCAGGGAGAGCAGCCCCAGCATTTT.

At least ten counts were recorded for this clonotype. The rearrangement uses TRBV10-3 and TRBJ2-7, with 9 nucleotides matching TRBD1. CDR1 is ENHRY and CDR2 is SYGVKD in the germline V gene. The CDR3 is made up of 16 amino acids. Trimming took 4 bases from V and 2 from J; bases not matched to a gene: 9. The CDR3 DNA follows: TGTGCCATCAGTGGCAACACAGGGGGCCAAACCTACGAGCAGTACTTC. Protein sequence: CAISGNTGGQTYEQYF.

This clonotype showed up just a few times. V gene TRBV5-1 combines with J gene TRBJ1-6; 9 bases map to TRBD1. CDR1 and CDR2 (germline): SGHRS, YFSETQ. J was trimmed by 7 bases and V by 0 bases; bases with no gene match: 2. The CDR3 covers 15 residues. The CDR3 region has the DNA TGCGCCAGCAGCTTGGAGACAGGGGGAAATTCACCCCTCCACTTT. Translation: CASSLETGGNSPLHF.

V is TRBV20-1 and J is TRBJ1-5; TRBD1 might be the D (5 bases). Germline V gene sequence: CDR1 DFQATT, CDR2 SNEGSKA (reference sequence). V lost 6 bases and J 5 bases, leaving 17 bases between the germline ends. This CDR3 contains 14 residues. The CDR3 DNA follows: TGCAGTGCCCGAGGGGTGGCTTTTTATCAGCCCCAGCATTTT. Protein product: CSARGVAFYQPQHF.

The chain recombines TRBV5-1 with TRBJ2-3, with D possibly matching TRBD2 (5 bases). The germline CDR1 and CDR2 sequences are SGHRS and YFSETQ. The CDR3 is 18 amino acids. V was pared by 10 bases and J by 0 bases, with 27 bases between. The CDR3 loop reads CASTSPHGGPSSTDTQYF. The CDR3 DNA reads as TGCGCCTCTACATCCCCCCACGGAGGACCTTCTAGCACAGATACGCAGTATTTT.

Ten or more counts support this clonotype. The chain employs TRBV12-3 or TRBV12-4 and TRBJ2-5; 14 bases match TRBD2. The trim removed 6 bases at V and 5 bases at J, leaving 20 bases unmatched. There are 20 residues in the CDR3. In DNA, the CDR3 is TGTGCCAGCAGATTACGCGCGGGGGGACTAGCGGGAGAAGCACGGGAGACCCAGTACTTC. Translating it yields CASRLRAGGLAGEARETQYF.

The table lists this clonotype with many counts. The rearrangement joins TRBV12-3 or TRBV12-4 to TRBJ1-1, with TRBD1 identical over 7 bases. The CDR3 length is 13 residues. The V segment lost 5 bases and the J segment 6 bases; nucleotides outside the gene matches: 6. The CDR3 is CASSQRGTAEAFF. DNA of the CDR3: TGTGCCAGCAGTCAACGTGGGACAGCTGAAGCTTTCTTT.

This rearrangement joins TRBV4-1 to TRBJ2-4; TRBD1 matches at 12 bases. The CDR3 covers 19 residues. The germline CDR1 and CDR2 sequences are MGHRA and YSYEKL. The V and J ends lost 0 bases and 5 bases, in that order; junction bases with no gene match: 11. The CDR3 protein is CASSQDGEGQGATENIQYF. The CDR3 coding sequence is TGCGCCAGCAGCCAAGATGGGGAGGGACAGGGGGCGACAGAAAACATTCAGTACTTC.

In its sample, this clonotype was seen many times. The J gene is TRBJ1-2, the V gene TRBV12-3 or TRBV12-4, with D hard to call. Trimming took off 2 bases at V and 5 bases at J, with 6 bases between the two ends. This CDR3 spans 12 amino acids. CDR3 in amino acids: CASSLPGYGYTF. CDR3 bases: TGTGCCAGCAGTTTACCCGGGTATGGCTACACCTTC.

The chain combines TRBV7-8 with TRBJ1-5; 7 nucleotides line up with TRBD1. CDR1 and CDR2 (germline): SGHVS, FQNEAQ. This CDR3 region has 14 residues. After removal of 5 bases from V and 7 bases from J, the junction contained 8 bases not matched to a gene. DNA of the CDR3: TGTGCCAGCAGCCCTCACAGGGGCGGACAGCCCCAGCATTTT. As protein: CASSPHRGGQPQHF.

Details on this clonotype: Just one base apart from a much larger clone, this may be a read error. Written as DNA, the CDR3 is TGCAGTGCTAGGCGACGGGCGGGAGGGCCCCACGAGCAGTACTTC. It is translated as CSARRRAGGPHEQYF. This chain uses TRBV20-1 with TRBJ2-7; 9 nucleotides align to TRBD2. The trim removed 3 bases at V and 5 bases at J, leaving 11 bases unmatched. The CDR3 is made up of 15 amino acids. The germline CDR1 and CDR2 sequences are DFQATT and SNEGSKA (reference sequence).

There are many counts of this clonotype. The chain couples TRBV10-3 to TRBJ2-6; tentatively, D is TRBD1 (6 bases). Per the germline V gene, CDR1 is ENHRY and CDR2 is SYGVKD. The length of the CDR3 is 16 residues. Trimming shortened V by 5 bases and J by 2 bases, and 13 bases separated the two germline ends. CDR3 DNA: TGTGCCATCAGTACCTCAGGGGACCCTGGGGCCAACGTCCTGACTTTC. Its translation: CAISTSGDPGANVLTF.

This clonotype was counted only a few times. The CDR3 region is CASSLRGRTRYGYTF. CDR3 nucleotide sequence: TGTGCCAGCAGTTTACGAGGCAGGACCCGCTATGGCTACACCTTC. V and J are TRBV12-3 or TRBV12-4 and TRBJ1-2, with unresolved D. The CDR3 loop spans 15 amino acids. The ends were cut back, 2 bases at V and 4 bases at J, with 14 bases in the middle.

This clonotype was seen only a few times. This rearrangement joins TRBV27 to TRBJ2-1; TRBD2 matches 15 bases. Germline V gene sequence: CDR1 MNHEY, CDR2 SMNVEV (reference sequence). V lost 5 bases to trimming and J lost 11 bases; unmatched junction nucleotides: 16. CDR3 length: 18 residues. The CDR3 DNA is TGTGCCAGCAGTCCAAGCGGGGGCTCGGGACTAGCGGGAGGACAGCAGTTCTTC. This gives the protein CASSPSGGSGLAGGQQFF.

The sample holds one count of this clonotype. V and J are TRBV5-5 and TRBJ1-1; D gene ambiguous. Germline assignment: CDR1 SGHKS and CDR2 YYEKEE (reference sequence). This CDR3 has 15 amino acids. Trimming left V 4 bases short and J 2 bases short, with 15 bases between. CDR3 protein: CASSPLDAENTEAFF. The CDR3 DNA reads as TGTGCCAGCAGCCCCTTAGACGCCGAAAACACTGAAGCTTTCTTT.

This clonotype occurred many times. The chain joins TRBV7-3 to TRBJ2-3, with TRBD1 matching 7 bases. The CDR3 length is 15 residues. Germline V gene sequence: CDR1 SGHTA, CDR2 FQGTGA. The V segment lost 4 bases and the J segment 2 bases; nucleotides outside the gene matches: 6. This CDR3 reads CASSYLGQITDTQYF. Written as DNA, the CDR3 is TGTGCCAGCAGCTACCTGGGACAGATCACAGATACGCAGTATTTT.